Below, 9 T cell receptor beta chains from the same sample are listed, as sequenced in a study of T cells in Graves' hyperthyroidism and ophthalmopathy. The TCR beta CDR3 regions underwent amplification using RNA transcripts as the source. The study used the HTBI primer set for a first-round RT-PCR of the TCR CDR3. TCRdb itself ran the multiplex PCR reads through MiXCR, one entry per CDR3 protein. The sample shows roughly 640,000 distinct CDR3 sequences, about a sixth of them seen only once. Specimen: blood. These receptors all stem from a woman between 40 and 55 years old with Graves' ophthalmopathy.

In this sample, this clonotype turned up many times. This chain links TRBV7-2 with TRBJ2-3; no reliable D call. V was trimmed by 7 bases and J by 0 bases, leaving 14 bases between them. Germline CDR1 SGHTA, CDR2 FQGNSA. The CDR3 totals 15 residues. For the CDR3, the DNA is TGTGCCAGCACCAGCCCGACGCAGAGCACAGATACGCAGTATTTT. Amino acids: CASTSPTQSTDTQYF.

This clonotype showed up many times. V gene TRBV3-1 combines with J gene TRBJ1-1; 7 bases align to TRBD1. The CDR3 covers 15 residues. The V and J ends lost 4 bases and 0 bases, in that order; junction bases with no gene match: 5. From germline, CDR1 is LGHDT and CDR2 YNNKEL (reference sequence). CDR3 coding DNA: TGTGCCAGCAGCCCTCAGGACAGGATGAACACTGAAGCTTTCTTT. Translating gives CASSPQDRMNTEAFF.

The V call is TRBV5-4, the J call TRBJ1-6; D is unclear. The CDR3 totals 14 residues. CDR1 is SGHNT, CDR2 YYREEE, per germline (reference sequence). Trimming shortened V by 1 base and J by 7 bases, and 9 bases separated the two germline ends. The CDR3 region is CASSLWQVNSPLHF. CDR3 in DNA: TGTGCCAGCAGCTTGTGGCAGGTGAATTCACCCCTCCACTTT.

This chain uses TRBV20-1 with TRBJ2-1; unclear D gene. The V and J ends lost 3 bases and 10 bases respectively, with 10 bases between them. The germline V gene has CDR1 DFQATT and CDR2 SNEGSKA (reference sequence). The CDR3 consists of 11 residues. The CDR3 loop is CSASASSEQFF. In DNA, the CDR3 is TGCAGTGCTAGCGCCAGCAGCGAGCAGTTCTTC.

The V call is TRBV4-1, the J call TRBJ2-1; a weak D match, TRBD1 (5 bases). Germline lookup yields CDR1 MGHRA and CDR2 YSYEKL. The CDR3 is 15 residues long. The ends were cut back, 4 bases at V and 7 bases at J, with 17 bases in the middle. The CDR3 DNA reads as TGCGCCAGCAGCCTCAGGGATGGGCTGGTGAATGAGCAGTTCTTC. It yields the protein CASSLRDGLVNEQFF.

This clonotype was recorded many times. The V gene is TRBV30, the J gene TRBJ1-3; D gene ambiguous. This CDR3 spans 15 amino acids. The germline CDR1 and CDR2 sequences are GTSNPN and SVGIG (reference sequence). Trimming removed 2 bases at V and 4 bases at J, with 15 bases between. The CDR3 reads CAWSLEVMRGNTIYF. The CDR3 DNA reads as TGTGCCTGGAGTCTGGAGGTCATGCGAGGAAACACCATATATTTT.

This clonotype came up a few times. The chain has TRBV20-1 and TRBJ2-5; 10 bases line up with TRBD2. The V and J ends lost 3 bases and 5 bases, in that order; junction bases with no gene match: 9. This CDR3 region has 15 residues. Germline V CDR1 and CDR2: DFQATT, SNEGSKA (reference sequence). CDR3 sequence (DNA): TGCAGTGCTAGTAGTGCCGGGACTAGCGATGAGACCCAGTACTTC. Translated: CSASSAGTSDETQYF.

The rearrangement links TRBV7-6 to TRBJ2-5, with a possible D match to TRBD2 (5 bases). The germline V gene has CDR1 SGHVS and CDR2 FNYEAQ. Trimming shortened V by 2 bases and J by 5 bases, and 9 bases separated the two germline ends. The CDR3 length is 13 residues. CDR3 in DNA: TGTGCCAGCAGCTTAAGGGAGCGGGAGACCCAGTACTTC. Translation: CASSLRERETQYF.

The chain combines TRBV11-1 with TRBJ2-3; perhaps TRBD1 as D (5 bases). Trimming shortened V by 5 bases and J by 6 bases, and 21 bases separated the two germline ends. The CDR3 is 16 amino acids. Germline-derived CDR1 and CDR2 are SGHAT and FQDESV (reference sequence). The CDR3 region is CASSHTTEGAPDTQYF. The CDR3 DNA sequence: TGTGCCAGCAGCCACACGACAGAAGGGGCTCCCGATACGCAGTATTTT.